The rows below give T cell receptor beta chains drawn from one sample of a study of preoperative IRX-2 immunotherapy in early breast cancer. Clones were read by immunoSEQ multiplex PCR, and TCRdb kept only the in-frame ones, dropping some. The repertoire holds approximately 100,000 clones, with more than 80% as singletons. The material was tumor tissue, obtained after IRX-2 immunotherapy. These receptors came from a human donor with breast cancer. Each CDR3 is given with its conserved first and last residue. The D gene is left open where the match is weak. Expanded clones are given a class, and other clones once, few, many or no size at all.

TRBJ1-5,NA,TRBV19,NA,TGTGCCAGTAGTATACACGGGCAGGTGCCCAATCAGCCCCAGCATTTT,CASSIHGQVPNQPQHF
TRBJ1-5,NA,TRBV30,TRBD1,TGTGCCTGGAGTGAGGGGGCTCATCAGCCCCAGCATTTT,CAWSEGAHQPQHF
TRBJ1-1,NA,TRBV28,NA,TGTGCCAGCAGTTTATGGGGGGAGGACACTGAAGCTTTCTTT,CASSLWGEDTEAFF
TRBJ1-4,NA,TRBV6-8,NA,TGTGCCAGCAGTGGTTGGGGCCCGACGGAAAAACTGTTTTTT,CASSGWGPTEKLFF
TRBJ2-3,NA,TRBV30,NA,TGTGCCTGGAGTGAGGTGACAGATACGCAGTATTTT,CAWSEVTDTQYF
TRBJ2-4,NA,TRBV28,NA,TGTGCCAGCAGTTTCCCCGCCGGCCTCACGCTAGCCAAAAACATTCAGTACTTC,CASSFPAGLTLAKNIQYF
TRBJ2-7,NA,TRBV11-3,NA,TGTGCCAGCAGCCCAAGGGGTGTTTCCTACGAGCAGTACTTC,CASSPRGVSYEQYF
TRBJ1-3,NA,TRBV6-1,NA,TGTGCCAGCAGTGAAGCGCTTCCGTCAGCTGGAAACACCATATATTTT,CASSEALPSAGNTIYF
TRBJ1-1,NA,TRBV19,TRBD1,TGTGCCAGTAGGACAGGGGGTTACACTGAAGCTTTCTTT,CASRTGGYTEAFF
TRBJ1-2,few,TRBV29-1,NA,TGCAGCGTTGATGACAGGAGGGGCTATGGCTACACCTTC,CSVDDRRGYGYTF
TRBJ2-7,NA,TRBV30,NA,TGTGCCTGTAAGTCGAGCTCCTACGAGCAGTACTTC,CACKSSSYEQYF
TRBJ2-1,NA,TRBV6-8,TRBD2,TGTGCCAGCACCCCAGCGGGGGGGCTCTACAATGAGCAGTTCTTC,CASTPAGGLYNEQFF
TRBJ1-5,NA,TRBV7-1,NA,TGTGCCAGCAGCTCACAAGGAAATCAGCCCCAGCATTTT,CASSSQGNQPQHF
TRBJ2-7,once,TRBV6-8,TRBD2,TGTGCCAGCAGGCTGACTAGCGGGAGCTACGAGCAGTACTTC,CASRLTSGSYEQYF
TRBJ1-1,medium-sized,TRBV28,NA,TGTGCCAGCTCACGTTTCCGAATCTCTGAAGCTTTCTTT,CASSRFRISEAFF
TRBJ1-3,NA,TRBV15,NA,TGTGCCACCAGCAGAGATCAGGGATCCGGAAACACCATATATTTT,CATSRDQGSGNTIYF
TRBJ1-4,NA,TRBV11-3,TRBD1,TGTGCCAGCAGCCATTCGGACAGGAAGAATGAAAAACTGTTTTTT,CASSHSDRKNEKLFF
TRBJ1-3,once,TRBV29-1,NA,TGCAGCGTTGACTTGACGGGGACTGGATCTGGAAACACCATATATTTT,CSVDLTGTGSGNTIYF
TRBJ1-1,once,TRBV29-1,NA,TGCAGCGTTGGGGGGGGACGGACTGAAGCTTTCTTT,CSVGGGRTEAFF
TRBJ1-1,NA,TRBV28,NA,TGTGCCAGCGGTAAGGGACCGAACACTGAAGCTTTCTTT,CASGKGPNTEAFF
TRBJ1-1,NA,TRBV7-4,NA,TGTGCCAGCAGCTTAGGGGCGAAACCGCACACTGAAGCTTTCTTT,CASSLGAKPHTEAFF
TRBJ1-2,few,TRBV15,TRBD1,TGTGCCACCAGCAAGCGGACAGGGGGTAACTATGGCTACACCTTC,CATSKRTGGNYGYTF
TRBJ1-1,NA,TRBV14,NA,TGTGCCAGCAGCCCGTTCGTGGGACTCACTGAAGCTTTCTTT,CASSPFVGLTEAFF
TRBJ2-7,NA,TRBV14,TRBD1,TGTGCCAGCAGCCGACAGGGGGTTTCCTACGAGCAGTACTTC,CASSRQGVSYEQYF
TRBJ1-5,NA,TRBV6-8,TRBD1,TGTGCCAGCAGTGGGGACAGTCAGCGCCAGCCCCAGCATTTT,CASSGDSQRQPQHF
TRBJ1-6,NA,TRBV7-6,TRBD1,TGTGCCAGCAGTTCAGGACAGGGGGATAATTCACCCCTCCACTTT,CASSSGQGDNSPLHF
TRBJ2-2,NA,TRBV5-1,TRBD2,TGCGCCAGCAGCTTAATGAGCGGGAGTGTCTCCGGGGAGCTGTTTTTT,CASSLMSGSVSGELFF
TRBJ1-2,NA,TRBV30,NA,TGTGCCCATGGGGGTCCTTCGATTGGCTACACCTTC,CAHGGPSIGYTF
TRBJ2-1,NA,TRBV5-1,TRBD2,TGCGCCAGCAGCTTGAATTCGGGGAGGGGAAGTTTAGTGAATGAGCAGTTCTTC,CASSLNSGRGSLVNEQFF
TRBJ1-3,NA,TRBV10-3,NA,TGTGCCATCAGTGAGTACTCGATGATATCTGGAAACACCATATATTTT,CAISEYSMISGNTIYF
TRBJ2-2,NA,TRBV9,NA,TGTGCCAGCAGCGTACAGGATTTAACATCCGGGGAGCTGTTTTTT,CASSVQDLTSGELFF
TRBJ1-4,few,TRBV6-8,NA,TGTGCCAGCACCATCCCACAGGGAGGAACTGAAAAACTGTTTTTT,CASTIPQGGTEKLFF
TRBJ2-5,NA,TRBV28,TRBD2,TGTGCCAGCAGGCAACGGGGGGGTCTCTTGGCCCAGTACTTC,CASRQRGGLLAQYF
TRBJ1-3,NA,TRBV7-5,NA,TGTGCCAGCAGCTTCGGGCCCCTAGGGGCGGCTGGAAACACCATATATTTT,CASSFGPLGAAGNTIYF
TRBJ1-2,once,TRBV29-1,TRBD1,TGCAGCGTTACGACCGGGACAGTCGCTGGCTACACCTTC,CSVTTGTVAGYTF
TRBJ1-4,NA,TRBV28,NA,TGTGCCAGCAGTTTATACGGCTCACATGAAAAACTGTTTTTT,CASSLYGSHEKLFF
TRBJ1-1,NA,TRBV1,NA,TGCGCCAGCAGCCAAGATAGACAGGCCCTAGGAGGAAACACTGAAGCTTTCTTT,CASSQDRQALGGNTEAFF
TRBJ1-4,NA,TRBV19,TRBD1,TGTGCCAGTAGTATAGTTGGGACAGGAAGGGAAAAACTGTTTTTT,CASSIVGTGREKLFF
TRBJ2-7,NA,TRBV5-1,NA,TGCGCCAGCAGCTTGGTTGCGGGTGCCACCTACGAGCAGTACTTC,CASSLVAGATYEQYF
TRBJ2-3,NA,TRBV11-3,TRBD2,TGTGCCAGCAGCTTAGATCTGGCGGGAGGTCAAGATACGCAGTATTTT,CASSLDLAGGQDTQYF
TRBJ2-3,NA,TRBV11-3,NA,TGTGCCAGCAGCTCCGCCTCTTTGTTAGATACGCAGTATTTT,CASSSASLLDTQYF
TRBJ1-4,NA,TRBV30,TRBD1,TGTGCCCAGGGACAGGGTGGGGAAAAACTGTTTTTT,CAQGQGGEKLFF
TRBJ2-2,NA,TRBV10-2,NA,TGCGCCAGTGGGCTGCGCGGGAACACCGGGGAGCTGTTTTTT,CASGLRGNTGELFF
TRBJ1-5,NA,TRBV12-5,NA,TGTGCTAGTGGTTTGGGGTCGGGTAATCAGCCCCAGCATTTT,CASGLGSGNQPQHF
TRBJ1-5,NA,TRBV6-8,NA,TGTGCCAGCAAGAGAAGAGGGACGGAGCAGCCCCAGCATTTT,CASKRRGTEQPQHF
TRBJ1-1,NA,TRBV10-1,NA,TGCGCCAGCAGTGGACGGGGGGACACTGAAGCTTTCTTT,CASSGRGDTEAFF
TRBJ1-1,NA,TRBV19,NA,TGTGCCAGTACCTCGGACGGGACTACTGAAGCTTTCTTT,CASTSDGTTEAFF
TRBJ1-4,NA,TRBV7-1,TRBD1,TGTGCCAGCAGCTCCGGCGACAGGGGGACTGAAAAACTGTTTTTT,CASSSGDRGTEKLFF
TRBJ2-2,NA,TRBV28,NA,TGTGCCAGCAGAGGGAGGAGCAGAAGCAGAATTCTCCGGGAGCTGTTTTTT,CASRGRSRSRILRELFF
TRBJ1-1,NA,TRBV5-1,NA,TGCGCCAGCAGCTTGGCTGCATTCGCTCTGAACACTGAAGCTTTCTTT,CASSLAAFALNTEAFF
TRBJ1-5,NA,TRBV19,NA,TGTGCCAGTAGTATAGCGAGGGGGGATCAGCCCCAGCATTTT,CASSIARGDQPQHF
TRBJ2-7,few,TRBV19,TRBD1,TGTGCCAGTAGGACAGGGGGCCCGTCCTACGAGCAGTACTTC,CASRTGGPSYEQYF
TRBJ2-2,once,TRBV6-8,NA,TGTGCCAGCAGTTACGGGCAGGGGGGGACCGGGGAGCTGTTTTTT,CASSYGQGGTGELFF
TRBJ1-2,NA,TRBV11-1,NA,TGTGCCAGCAGCTTAGATGGGGGCGCAAACTATGGCTACACCTTC,CASSLDGGANYGYTF
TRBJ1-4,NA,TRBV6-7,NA,TGTGCCAGCAGTTACTCCCGAGATGATGAAAAACTGTTTTTT,CASSYSRDDEKLFF
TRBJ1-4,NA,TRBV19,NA,TGTGCCAGTAGGGATGGCTCGCGTAATGAAAAACTGTTTTTT,CASRDGSRNEKLFF
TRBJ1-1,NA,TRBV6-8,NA,TGTGCCAGCAGTCTGATATTTGGGAACACTGAAGCTTTCTTT,CASSLIFGNTEAFF
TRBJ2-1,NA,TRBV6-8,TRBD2,TGTGCCAGCAGACAGACGGGACTAGCGGGGGGCCCCGACCTTTACAATGAGCAGTTCTTC,CASRQTGLAGGPDLYNEQFF
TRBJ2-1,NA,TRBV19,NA,TGTGCCAGTAAAGGGCCAGCCTACAATGAGCAGTTCTTC,CASKGPAYNEQFF
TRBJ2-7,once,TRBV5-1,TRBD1,TGCGCCAGCAGCTTGTCTGGGACAGGGGGCGAGCAGTACTTC,CASSLSGTGGEQYF